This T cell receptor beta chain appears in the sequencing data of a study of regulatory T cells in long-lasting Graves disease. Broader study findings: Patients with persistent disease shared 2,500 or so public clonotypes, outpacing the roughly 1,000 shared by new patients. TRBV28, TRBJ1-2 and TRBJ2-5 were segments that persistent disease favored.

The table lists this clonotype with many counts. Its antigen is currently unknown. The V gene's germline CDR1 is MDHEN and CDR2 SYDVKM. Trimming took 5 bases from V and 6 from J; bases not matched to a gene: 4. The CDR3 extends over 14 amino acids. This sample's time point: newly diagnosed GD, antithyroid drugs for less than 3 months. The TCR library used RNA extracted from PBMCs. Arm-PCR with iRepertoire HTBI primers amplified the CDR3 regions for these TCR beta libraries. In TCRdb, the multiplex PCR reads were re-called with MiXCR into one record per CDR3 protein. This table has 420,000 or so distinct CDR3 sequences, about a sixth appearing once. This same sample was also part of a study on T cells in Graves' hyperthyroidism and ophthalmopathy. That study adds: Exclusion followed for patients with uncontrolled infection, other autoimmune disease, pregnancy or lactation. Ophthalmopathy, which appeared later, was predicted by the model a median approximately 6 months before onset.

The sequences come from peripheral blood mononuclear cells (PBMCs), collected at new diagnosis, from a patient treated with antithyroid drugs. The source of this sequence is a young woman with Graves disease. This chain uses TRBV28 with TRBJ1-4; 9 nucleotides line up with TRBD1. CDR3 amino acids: CASSTGQGYEKLFF. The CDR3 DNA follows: TGTGCCAGCAGTACGGGACAGGGATATGAAAAACTGTTTTTT.